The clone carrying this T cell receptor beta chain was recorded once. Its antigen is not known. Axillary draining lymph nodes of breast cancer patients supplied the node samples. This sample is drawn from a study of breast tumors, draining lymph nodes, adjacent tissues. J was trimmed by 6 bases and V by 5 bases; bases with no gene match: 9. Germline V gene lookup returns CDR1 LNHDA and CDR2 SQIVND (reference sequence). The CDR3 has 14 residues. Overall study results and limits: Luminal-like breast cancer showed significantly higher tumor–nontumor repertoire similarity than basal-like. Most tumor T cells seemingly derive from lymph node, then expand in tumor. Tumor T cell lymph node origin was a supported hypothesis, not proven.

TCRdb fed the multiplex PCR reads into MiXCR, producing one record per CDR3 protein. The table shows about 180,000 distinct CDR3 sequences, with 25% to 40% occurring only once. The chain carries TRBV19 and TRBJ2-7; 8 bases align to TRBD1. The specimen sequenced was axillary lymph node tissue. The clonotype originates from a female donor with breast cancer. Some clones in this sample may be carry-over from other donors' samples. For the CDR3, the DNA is TGTGCCAGTAGTCCCCGGGACGGGACAGGCGAGCAGTACTTC. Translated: CASSPRDGTGEQYF.